This entry features one TCR beta chain sequence. Its antigen target is currently unknown. No qualities accompany the bases; no much larger clone lies one base away. The data belong to a study of identical twins (dated by TCRdb to between 2015 and 2016). Notes on the research overall: TCR alpha and beta repertoires from monozygotic twins, unrelated adults of various ages and cord blood were deep-sequenced to test whether fetal clonotypes persist. Replicate twin experiments were performed at different times using different library preparation protocols to rule out contamination. Study-wide conclusions, independent of this receptor: Invariant T cells such as MAIT and iNKT could partly confound zero-insertion analyses, though diverse VJ usage argued against this for most clonotypes. Excess twin sharing in beta out-of-frame sequences was weaker because fewer shared sequences lowered the signal-to-noise ratio. Because the same donors could not be followed over many years, the conclusions relied on cross-sectional statistical analysis. Fewer insertions were carried by abundant cord blood beta clonotypes; a weaker similar trend was observed in young adult naive repertoires, while no such trend was observed in memory repertoires. Compared with coincidental sharing between unrelated individuals, out-of-frame TCR alpha sequences shared between twins showed an excess of sequences with low generation probability. In monozygotic twins, recombination models systematically underestimated out-of-frame TCR alpha sharing, but the models matched the sharing seen between unrelated individuals.

Library preparation used 5' RACE. TCRdb records Illumina HiSeq 2000 as the sequencer. Template switching added a universal primer binding site, and the final cDNA carried a unique molecular identifier that allowed TCR cDNA molecules to be counted accurately. First-strand cDNA for TCR alpha and beta chains was synthesized from specific primers in the conserved constant-segment region. To control for contamination, every cDNA library carried two barcodes: a SMART-Mk sample barcode plus Illumina barcodes. TruSeq adapter sequences, together with Illumina sample barcodes, were added in two successive PCR steps. The Illumina HiSeq platform was used with custom primers to sequence TCR alpha and beta cDNA libraries. The authors processed their data as follows. MiGEC was used to process raw reads and extract unique molecular identifiers, and MiXCR was used to find CDR3 positions. Recombination models were inferred per individual with the repgenHMM and IGoR tools using an EM algorithm. Shared clonotype analysis was performed with the tcR package in R, normalizing sharing by the product of cloneset sizes. To study raw recombination without the effects of thymic and clonal selection, out-of-frame nonproductive sequences were analyzed. The public reads were quality trimmed at Q25 with fastp and then assembled into clones with MiXCR by TCRdb, keeping productive beta chains. For every CDR3 protein sequence, its rows merge into one entry that carries the most common genes and DNA. TCRdb's processing, not the study's, gives the V and J calls here. For this sample the table gives a few hundred thousand distinct CDR3 sequences, of which 13% to 15% were detected only once. The ten top clones hold around 0.4% of the sample.

Trimming at the junction amounts to 4 bases on V and 0 bases on J, and the germline ends lie 21 bases apart. From the germline V gene, CDR1 is SGHAT and CDR2 is FQNNGV. The CDR3 spans 19 residues, from the cysteine through the phenylalanine. CDR3 DNA only is kept here, 57 bases in frame from base 1. Every donor in the study was a healthy Caucasian. The twin cohort comprised three pairs of female monozygotic twins, all aged about 18 to 29 years. Positive isolation kits from Invitrogen were used to isolate the CD4+ and CD8+ T cell populations. This sample also appeared in a second study, on yellow fever vaccine responses in identical twins. The second study reports: The authors reported that the T cell response to vaccination in identical twins appeared partly convergent and partly personalized. Focusing on identical twins, the study followed the T cell clones that responded to the vaccine, and did so with precision.

The chain employs TRBV11-2 and TRBJ2-2; TRBD1 is perhaps the D gene, given 5 matching bases. The sample taken for sequencing was CD4+ T cells sorted from blood. This receptor was taken from a woman between 18 and 30 years old in good health. The nucleotides read TGTGCCAGCAGCTCCCTCCCTTGGGGCCAAGGGGCGAACACCGGGGAGCTGTTTTTT. It translates as CASSSLPWGQGANTGELFF. Beyond the CDR3, the reference TRBV11-2 and TRBJ2-2 genes provide the residues; the full variable domain reads: EAGVAQSPRYKIIEKRQSVAFWCNPISGHATLYWYQQILGQGPKLLIQFQNNGVVDDSQLPKDRFSAERLKGVDSTLKIQPAKLEDSAVYLCASSSLPWGQGANTGELFFGEGSRLTVL.